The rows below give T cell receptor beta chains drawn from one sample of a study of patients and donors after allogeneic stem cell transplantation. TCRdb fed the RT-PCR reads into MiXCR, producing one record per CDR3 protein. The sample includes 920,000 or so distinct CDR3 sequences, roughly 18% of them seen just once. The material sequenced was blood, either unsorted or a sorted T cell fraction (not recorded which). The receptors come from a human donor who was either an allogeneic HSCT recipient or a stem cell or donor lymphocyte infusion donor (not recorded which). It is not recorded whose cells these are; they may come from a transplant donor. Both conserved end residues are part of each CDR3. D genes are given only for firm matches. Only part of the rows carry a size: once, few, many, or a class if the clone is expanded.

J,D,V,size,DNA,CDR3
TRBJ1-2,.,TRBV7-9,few,TGTGCCAGCAGCCGCTCCGGGACGGCAGGGGACTATGGCTACACCTTC,CASSRSGTAGDYGYTF
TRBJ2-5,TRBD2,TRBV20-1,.,TGCAGTGCCCCGACTAGCGGGGGGGCCACCCAGTACTTC,CSAPTSGGATQYF
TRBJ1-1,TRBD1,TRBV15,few,TGTGCCACCAGCAGAGATAGGGGGCCGAACACTGAAGCTTTCTTT,CATSRDRGPNTEAFF
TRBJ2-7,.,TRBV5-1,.,TGCGCCAGCAGCCACCCGGGGTACGAGCAGTACTTC,CASSHPGYEQYF
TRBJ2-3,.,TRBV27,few,TGTGCCAGCAGTTTTTACGGGCGGACCACAGATACGCAGTATTTT,CASSFYGRTTDTQYF
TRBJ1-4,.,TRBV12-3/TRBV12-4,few,TGTGCCAGCAGGGCCCTGAACGGTAATGAAAAACTGTTTTTT,CASRALNGNEKLFF
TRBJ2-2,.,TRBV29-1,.,TGCAGCGTGGGGGCGGGACTTGACACCGGGGAGCTGTTTTTT,CSVGAGLDTGELFF
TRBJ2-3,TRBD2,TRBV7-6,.,TGTGCCAGCAGCTTCGGGTGGCCTAGCGGGGGCACAGATACGCAGTATTTT,CASSFGWPSGGTDTQYF
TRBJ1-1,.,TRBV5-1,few,TGCGCCAGCAGCTTGGACAGGAGTTACACTGAAGCTTTCTTT,CASSLDRSYTEAFF
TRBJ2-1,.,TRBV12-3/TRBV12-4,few,TGTGCCAGCAGTTCAGAGTCCACGAGCTCCTACAATGAGCAGTTCTTC,CASSSESTSSYNEQFF
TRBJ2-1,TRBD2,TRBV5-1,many,TGCGCCAGCAGCTTGGGTAGCGGGAGGTACAATGAGCAGTTCTTC,CASSLGSGRYNEQFF
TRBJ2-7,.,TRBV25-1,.,TGTGCCAGCAGTGTGACGGGTTGGGCCTACGAGCAGTACTTC,CASSVTGWAYEQYF
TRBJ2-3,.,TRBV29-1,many,TGCAGCGTGGCAGTCGAGTCTCCCTCGCAGTATTTT,CSVAVESPSQYF
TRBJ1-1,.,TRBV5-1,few,TGCGCCAGCAGCTTGGCCGGGGGCAAGAGGTGGACTGAAGCTTTCTTT,CASSLAGGKRWTEAFF
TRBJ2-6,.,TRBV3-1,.,TGTGCCAGCAGCCAAGATGTCTATTTCTCTGGGGCCAACGTCCTGACTTTC,CASSQDVYFSGANVLTF
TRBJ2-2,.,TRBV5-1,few,TGCGCCAGCAGCCAAGGACGGCCCGCGAACACCGGGGAGCTGTTTTTT,CASSQGRPANTGELFF
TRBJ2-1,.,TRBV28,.,TGTGCCAGCACCCCACGGGGGCTTGTAGCCTACAATGAGCAGTTCTTC,CASTPRGLVAYNEQFF
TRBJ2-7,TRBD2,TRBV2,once,TGTGCCAGCAGTGAATCGGCTAGCGGGAGGAGCGAGCAGTACTTC,CASSESASGRSEQYF
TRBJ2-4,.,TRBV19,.,TGTGCCAGTACACAGGAGAACATTCAGTACTTC,CASTQENIQYF
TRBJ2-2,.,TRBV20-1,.,TGCAGTGCTCCAGGGGACCCGAACACCGGGGAGCTGTTTTTT,CSAPGDPNTGELFF